This T cell receptor beta chain appears in the sequencing data of a study of patients and donors after allogeneic stem cell transplantation. TCRdb reprocessed the RT-PCR reads via MiXCR and lists one record per CDR3 protein. Among about 110,000 distinct CDR3 sequences, 35% were seen once, and the ten largest hold 25% to 35%. Germline CDR1 and CDR2: KGHDR and SFDVKD. Trimming removed 2 bases from V and 8 bases from J; junction bases left unmatched: 6. This CDR3 is 16 amino acids long. This clonotype occurred a few times. The sequenced material came from blood, either unsorted or a sorted T cell fraction (not recorded which). The receptor was isolated from a human donor who was either an allogeneic HSCT recipient or a stem cell or donor lymphocyte infusion donor (not recorded which). It is not recorded whose cells these are; they may come from a transplant donor. The chain carries TRBV24-1 and TRBJ2-1, with 12 positions matching TRBD2. The CDR3 spells CATSDYPSGRAHEQFF. CDR3 DNA sequence: TGTGCCACCAGTGATTACCCTAGCGGGAGGGCCCATGAGCAGTTCTTC.